These 15 T cell receptor beta chains originate from one sample sequenced in a study of PD-L1 blockade in urothelial cancer. As for time point: pretreatment peripheral blood. Assay used: immunoSEQ multiplex PCR; TCRdb lists only in-frame clones, some missing. The sample lists tens of thousands of clones, under 90% seen once, with 3% to 4% in the top ten. Specimen: PBMCs, collected around atezolizumab (anti-PD-L1) treatment. The receptor set was obtained from a man in his 70s with urothelial cancer.

The rearrangement joins TRBV5-1 to TRBJ2-2; 7 nucleotides line up with TRBD1. This CDR3 is built from 16 residues. With V trimmed by 0 bases and J by 6 bases, 8 bases remained unmatched. CDR1 and CDR2 (germline): SGHRS, YFSETQ. Here the CDR3 reads CASSLALGTGAGELFF. The CDR3 region has the DNA TGCGCCAGCAGCTTGGCCCTCGGAACAGGGGCCGGGGAGCTGTTTTTT.

The rearrangement uses TRBV28 and TRBJ2-7; D possibly corresponds to TRBD1 (5 bases). Germline CDR1 and CDR2: MDHEN and SYDVKM. The CDR3 loop spans 13 amino acids. Trimming stripped 4 bases from V and 3 bases from J, with 10 bases between. CDR3 amino acids: CASSYLGDYEQYF. CDR3 DNA: TGTGCCAGCAGTTATTTAGGGGACTACGAGCAGTACTTC.

This rearrangement joins TRBV10-1 to TRBJ2-1, with 7 bases matching TRBD2. The V and J ends lost 6 bases and 8 bases, in that order; junction bases with no gene match: 13. The CDR3 totals 15 residues. Germline-derived CDR1 and CDR2 are WNHNN and SYGVQD (reference sequence). CDR3 sequence reads: CASSDPAGEVHEQFF. Written as DNA, the CDR3 is TGCGCCAGCAGCGACCCGGCGGGGGAAGTCCATGAGCAGTTCTTC.

CDR3 DNA: TGTGCCAGCAGCTTAAACAGGGTGGATGAAGCTTTCTTT. Translation gives CASSLNRVDEAFF. This chain links TRBV7-3 with TRBJ1-1; maybe TRBD1 (6 bases). The CDR3 is 13 residues long. With 1 base removed from V and 7 bases from J, the gap between germline ends came to 10 bases. The germline V gene has CDR1 SGHTA and CDR2 FQGTGA.

This clone occurred many times. The chain joins TRBV7-9 to TRBJ1-2; the D is unclear. CDR1 and CDR2 (germline): SEHNR, FQNEAQ (reference sequence). The CDR3 extends over 13 amino acids. Trimming took 5 bases from V and 4 from J, leaving 11 bases between them. The CDR3 DNA reads as TGTGCCAGCAGCGTAGACCCTATCTATGGCTACACCTTC. Protein product: CASSVDPIYGYTF.

The chain combines TRBV7-9 with TRBJ2-5; D unclear. This CDR3 has 10 residues. Looked up from germline, CDR1 is SEHNR and CDR2 is FQNEAQ (reference sequence). Between the trimmed V and J ends, which lost 5 bases and 5 bases, there was a span of 3 bases. The CDR3, as DNA: TGTGCCAGCAGCGCGGAGACCCAGTACTTC. The encoded protein is CASSAETQYF. The whole variable domain, remainder taken from reference TRBV7-9 and TRBJ2-5, is DTGVSQNPRHKITKRGQNVTFRCDPISEHNRLYWYRQTLGQGPEFLTYFQNEAQLEKSRLLSDRFSAERPKGSFSTLEIQRTEQGDSAMYLCASSAETQYFGPGTRLLVL.

This chain uses TRBV5-5 with TRBJ1-2; TRBD1 agrees at 8 bases. The CDR3 covers 19 residues. The germline V gene encodes CDR1 SGHKS and CDR2 YYEKEE (reference sequence). The V and J ends lost 1 base and 3 bases, in that order; junction bases with no gene match: 17. In DNA, the CDR3 is TGTGCCAGCAGCTTGAGCGGGGCGGTGAGGACAGGGAAGTACTATGGCTACACCTTC. It encodes CASSLSGAVRTGKYYGYTF. The whole variable domain, remainder taken from reference TRBV5-5 and TRBJ1-2, is DAGVTQSPTHLIKTRGQQVTLRCSPISGHKSVSWYQQVLGQGPQFIFQYYEKEERGRGNFPDRFSARQFPNYSSELNVNALLLGDSALYLCASSLSGAVRTGKYYGYTFGSGTRLTVV.

The chain is built from TRBV5-5 and TRBJ2-5, with TRBD2 matching 10 bases. The CDR3 runs to 16 residues. V trimming: 4 bases; J trimming: 4 bases; junction bases outside the gene matches: 10. Germline CDR1 reads SGHKS; CDR2 reads YYEKEE (reference sequence). Here the CDR3 DNA reads TGTGCCAGCAGCCCCGCCAGCGGGAGGGCCGGAGAGACCCAGTACTTC. This encodes CASSPASGRAGETQYF.

This clone showed up many times. J is TRBJ2-5 and V is TRBV5-4, with D possibly TRBD1 on 5 matching bases. V lost 0 bases, J lost 1 base, and 7 bases lay in between. The length of the CDR3 is 14 residues. CDR1 is SGHNT, CDR2 YYREEE, per germline (reference sequence). CDR3 sequence reads: CASSLAGIQETQYF. Here the CDR3 DNA reads TGTGCCAGCAGCTTGGCAGGGATCCAAGAGACCCAGTACTTC. The full variable domain, in which reference TRBV5-4 and TRBJ2-5 provide the parts outside the CDR3, is ETGVTQSPTHLIKTRGQQVTLRCSSQSGHNTVSWYQQALGQGPQFIFQYYREEENGRGNFPPRFSGLQFPNYSSELNVNALELDDSALYLCASSLAGIQETQYFGPGTRLLVL.

The chain couples TRBV6-1 to TRBJ2-1; 12 bases align to TRBD1. Per germline, CDR1 MNHNS and CDR2 SASEGT. V trimming: 5 bases; J trimming: 8 bases; junction bases outside the gene matches: 7. The CDR3 contains 15 residues. CDR3 nucleotides: TGTGCCAGCAGTAAGGGACAGGGGGCTGGTTATGAGCAGTTCTTC. Its translation: CASSKGQGAGYEQFF.

The rearrangement links TRBV20-1 to TRBJ2-2; D gene unclear. Trimming stripped 3 bases from V and 6 bases from J, with 5 bases between. There are 11 residues in the CDR3. Germline V gives CDR1 DFQATT, CDR2 SNEGSKA (reference sequence). The CDR3 nucleotides are TGCAGTGCTAGGGGCTCCGGGGAGCTGTTTTTT. Its protein is CSARGSGELFF.

This rearrangement joins TRBV19 to TRBJ2-5; 7 bases align to TRBD1. V gave up 5 bases and J gave up 3 bases; unmatched junction bases: 15. The CDR3 covers 17 residues. Germline values: CDR1 LNHDA, CDR2 SQIVND (reference sequence). CDR3 protein: CASSLRSTPGQKETQYF. The CDR3 bases are TGTGCCAGTAGTCTCCGGAGTACCCCGGGACAGAAAGAGACCCAGTACTTC.

In this sample, this clone turned up once. V is TRBV4-2 and J is TRBJ1-1; D call uncertain. Germline assignment: CDR1 LGHNA and CDR2 YNFKEQ. V gave up 0 bases and J gave up 1 base, with 6 bases separating them. This CDR3 has 14 amino acids. CDR3 protein: CASSQDPGNTEAFF. The CDR3 region has the DNA TGTGCCAGCAGCCAAGATCCCGGGAACACTGAAGCTTTCTTT.

By frequency in the sample, this clone is medium-sized (0.01 to 0.1%). The rearrangement links TRBV6-6 to TRBJ1-5; D gene unclear. This CDR3 is 16 amino acids long. The germline V and J ends were trimmed by 6 bases and 0 bases, with 15 bases remaining between them. Germline V gene lookup returns CDR1 MNHNY and CDR2 SVGAGI (reference sequence). CDR3 coding DNA: TGTGCCAGCAGCCGAAGACATTCCCTTAGCAATCAGCCCCAGCATTTT. It is translated as CASSRRHSLSNQPQHF.

In DNA, the CDR3 is TGTGCCAGCAGTTTAAACAGGGCGAACACCGGGGAGCTGTTTTTT. This encodes CASSLNRANTGELFF. The V and J genes are TRBV28 and TRBJ2-2; a possible D gene is TRBD1 (6 bases). Trimming stripped 2 bases from V and 0 bases from J, with 7 bases between. CDR1 MDHEN and CDR2 SYDVKM come from the germline V gene. The CDR3 spans 15 residues.